The present T cell receptor beta chain was sequenced within a study of T cells expressing NK-cell markers. The wider study: The sequencing cohort of eight donors included seven HCMV-seropositive individuals and one seronegative individual.

The germline V gene encodes CDR1 MNHNS and CDR2 SASEGT. The CDR3 loop spans 17 amino acids. TCR beta libraries carry UMIs added by 5'RACE template switching. TCRdb reprocessed the 5' RACE reads and reports one entry per CDR3 protein, with no DNA. Here the sample table reports about 120,000 distinct CDR3 sequences. The origin of this receptor is a woman between 18 and 75 years old in good health. The material sequenced was blood T cells: a sorted CD56 or NKG2C T cell subset, CD4+ or CD8+ T cells, or bulk PBMC T cells (not recorded which). J is TRBJ2-1 and V is TRBV6-1; the TRBD1 assignment by TCRdb is unverifiable without DNA. The CDR3 spells CASSESGGGVAYNEQFF.